This TCR beta chain appears in the sequencing data of a study of Graves' ophthalmopathy and Graves' hyperthyroidism. RNA transcripts were the source from which TCR beta CDR3 regions were amplified. First-round RT-PCR used HTBI primers; second-round multiplex PCR followed. Each CDR3 protein is one row after TCRdb ran MiXCR on the multiplex PCR reads. The table lists approximately 480,000 distinct CDR3 sequences, approximately 14% of them singletons. Findings and caveats of the study: Blood was where most expanded thyroid clonotypes above 0.001 frequency also turned up.

Trimming cost V 6 bases and J 3 bases; bases outside gene matches: 3. CDR1 and CDR2 from the germline V gene are MNHNS and SASEGT. The CDR3 sequence is 13 residues long. There are many counts of this clonotype. Antigen unknown. As the starting material, roughly 9.7 ml of fresh peripheral blood yielded the PBMCs. V is TRBV6-1 and J is TRBJ2-7; 9 nucleotides agree with TRBD1. The source is a woman aged 25-40 years with Graves' ophthalmopathy. Sequenced: blood. The CDR3 loop is CASRLGQGYEQYF. In nucleotides, the CDR3 is TGTGCCAGCAGATTGGGACAGGGCTACGAGCAGTACTTC.